A single sample gave rise to the 3 T cell receptor beta chains below, sequenced in a study of CD8 T cells in ankylosing spondylitis. Regarding the study as a whole: Made up of about eight highly homologous variants, a TCR beta motif appeared characteristic of ankylosing spondylitis blood.

Antigen specificity for these receptors is unknown. TCRdb reprocessed the 5' RACE reads with MiXCR, giving one entry per CDR3 protein. The data contain some 130,000 distinct CDR3 sequences, 15% to 20% of them seen just once; the ten biggest clones take up 25% to 40%. Sequencing was carried out using blood, either unsorted or a sorted T cell fraction (not recorded which). The receptors originated from a male donor with ankylosing spondylitis.

Ten or more counts support this clonotype. V usage is TRBV29-1 and J usage is TRBJ2-7; unclear D gene. The CDR3 runs 11 residues. The germline V and J ends were trimmed by 3 bases and 4 bases, with 7 bases remaining between them. Germline CDR1 and CDR2: SQVTM and ANQGSEA. DNA for the CDR3: TGCAGCGTTGATTCGGGTTACGAGCAGTACTTC. Amino acid sequence: CSVDSGYEQYF.

The CDR3 loop reads CSASGGYSNQPQHF. Written as DNA, the CDR3 is TGCAGTGCTAGTGGGGGATATAGCAATCAGCCCCAGCATTTT. The V and J genes are TRBV20-1 and TRBJ1-5, with D possibly matching TRBD1 (5 bases). Trimming stripped 3 bases from V and 0 bases from J, with 9 bases between. Germline loops: CDR1 DFQATT, CDR2 SNEGSKA (reference sequence). The CDR3 is made up of 14 amino acids.

The chain carries TRBV6-2 or TRBV6-3 and TRBJ2-7; a weak D match, TRBD2 (5 bases). Germline loops: CDR1 MNHEY, CDR2 SVGEGT. Trimming shortened V by 6 bases and J by 3 bases, and 18 bases separated the two germline ends. CDR3 length: 15 residues. The chain's CDR3 is CASRHKADQIYEQYF. The CDR3 DNA reads as TGTGCCAGCAGGCATAAAGCGGATCAGATCTACGAGCAGTACTTC.